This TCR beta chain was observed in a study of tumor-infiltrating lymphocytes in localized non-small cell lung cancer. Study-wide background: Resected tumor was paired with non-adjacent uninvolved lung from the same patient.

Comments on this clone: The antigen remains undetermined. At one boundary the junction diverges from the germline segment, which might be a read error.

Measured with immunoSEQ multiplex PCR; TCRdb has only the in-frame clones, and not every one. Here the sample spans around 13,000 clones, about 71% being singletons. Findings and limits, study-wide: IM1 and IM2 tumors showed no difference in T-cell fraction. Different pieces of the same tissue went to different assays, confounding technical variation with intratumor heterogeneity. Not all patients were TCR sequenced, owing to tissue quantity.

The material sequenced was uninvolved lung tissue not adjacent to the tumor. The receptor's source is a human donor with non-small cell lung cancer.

CDR3 coding DNA: TGTGCCAGCAGTTTAGGGGGGTCAGACACTGAAGCTTTCTTT. Translating it yields CASSLGGSDTEAFF. The chain has TRBV7-9 and TRBJ1-1; TRBD1 might be the D (6 bases). Germline loops: CDR1 SEHNR, CDR2 FQNEAQ (reference sequence). This CDR3 is 14 amino acids long.